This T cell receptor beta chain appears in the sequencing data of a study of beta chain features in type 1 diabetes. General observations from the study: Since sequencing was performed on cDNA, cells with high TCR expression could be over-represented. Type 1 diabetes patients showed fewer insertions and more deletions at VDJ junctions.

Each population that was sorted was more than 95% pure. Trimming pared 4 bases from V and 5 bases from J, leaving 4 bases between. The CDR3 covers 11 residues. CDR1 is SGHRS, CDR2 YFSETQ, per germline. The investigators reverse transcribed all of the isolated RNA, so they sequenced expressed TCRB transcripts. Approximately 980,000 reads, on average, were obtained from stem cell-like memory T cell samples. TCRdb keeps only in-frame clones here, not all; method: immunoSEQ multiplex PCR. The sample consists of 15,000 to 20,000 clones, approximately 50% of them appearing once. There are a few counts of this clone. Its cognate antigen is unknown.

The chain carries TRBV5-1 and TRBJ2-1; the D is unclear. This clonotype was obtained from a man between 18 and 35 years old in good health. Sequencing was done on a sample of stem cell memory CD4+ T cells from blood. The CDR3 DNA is TGCGCCAGCAGCCCCGACAATGAGCAGTTCTTC. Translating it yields CASSPDNEQFF.